This passage covers 2 T cell receptor beta chains from one sample sequenced in a study of CD8 T cells in ankylosing spondylitis. TCRdb fed the 5' RACE reads into MiXCR, producing one record per CDR3 protein. This sample carries 230,000 or so distinct CDR3 sequences, more than 15% of them seen once, and the ten largest clones take about a third. The sample was blood, either unsorted or a sorted T cell fraction (not recorded which). Every receptor here comes from a male donor with ankylosing spondylitis or in good health (not recorded which).

The gene calls are TRBV6-1 and TRBJ2-2, with TRBD2 matching over 13 bases. Germline V gene lookup returns CDR1 MNHNS and CDR2 SASEGT. V gave up 8 bases and J gave up 4 bases; unmatched junction bases: 10. The CDR3 runs 17 residues. As DNA, the CDR3 is TGTGCCAGCTATACCGGGACTAGCGGGATCAGCACCGGGGAGCTGTTTTTT. This codes for CASYTGTSGISTGELFF.

J is TRBJ2-1 and V is TRBV6-6, with D possibly TRBD1 on 6 matching bases. V dropped 0 bases and J dropped 8 bases, with 8 bases sitting between them. The CDR3 spans 13 residues. Germline V gives CDR1 MNHNY, CDR2 SVGAGI (reference sequence). CDR3: CASSYSPGDEQFF. As DNA, the CDR3 is TGTGCCAGCAGTTACTCTCCAGGGGATGAGCAGTTCTTC.